Shown below are 10 T cell receptor beta chains from a single sample sequenced in a study of T cells in pancreatic ductal adenocarcinoma. Selected pancreatic ductal adenocarcinoma patients had undergone surgery without neoadjuvant therapy. TCRdb keeps only in-frame clones here, not all; method: immunoSEQ multiplex PCR. The sample shows 15,000 to 20,000 clones, about 90% of them seen only once. The sequenced sample was PBMCs. The receptor set was obtained from a human donor with pancreatic ductal adenocarcinoma.

The gene calls are TRBV18 and TRBJ1-1; 7 bases align to TRBD1. Germline CDR1 is KGHSH and CDR2 is LQKENI. The V segment lost 6 bases and the J segment 4 bases; nucleotides outside the gene matches: 8. The CDR3 contains 14 residues. The CDR3 is CASSNLDRATEAFF. The CDR3 region has the DNA TGTGCCAGCTCGAACCTAGACAGGGCCACTGAAGCTTTCTTT. Complete variable domain (other parts from reference TRBV18 and TRBJ1-1): NAGVMQNPRHLVRRRGQEARLRCSPMKGHSHVYWYRQLPEEGLKFMVYLQKENIIDESGMPKERFSAEFPKEGPSILRIQQVVRGDSAAYFCASSNLDRATEAFFGQGTRLTVV.

The rearrangement links TRBV5-1 to TRBJ2-7; 8 bases align to TRBD1. The CDR3 totals 15 residues. Germline V gene sequence: CDR1 SGHRS, CDR2 YFSETQ. Trimming at V came to 1 base and at J to 0 bases, leaving 3 bases not matched to a gene. The CDR3 loop is CASSLSTGGSYEQYF. Here the CDR3 DNA reads TGCGCCAGCAGCTTGTCCACAGGGGGCTCCTACGAGCAGTACTTC.

J is TRBJ1-2 and V is TRBV4-3, with 7 nucleotides matching TRBD1. The CDR3 has 15 residues. Trimming at V came to 0 bases and at J to 4 bases, leaving 5 bases not matched to a gene. CDR1 and CDR2 from the germline V gene are LGHNA and YSLEER. The CDR3 loop is CASSQDGTATYGYTF. CDR3 in DNA: TGCGCCAGCAGCCAAGATGGGACAGCTACCTATGGCTACACCTTC.

The chain is built from TRBV6-6 and TRBJ1-4; D gene uncertain. Trimming pared 4 bases from V and 12 bases from J, leaving 9 bases between. This CDR3 region has 11 residues. The V gene's germline CDR1 is MNHNY and CDR2 SVGAGI (reference sequence). For the CDR3, the DNA is TGTGCCAGCAGTTCCGGGGAGGAACTGTTTTTT. Protein sequence: CASSSGEELFF.

The chain has TRBV11-3 and TRBJ2-7; TRBD2 agrees at 9 bases. V was pared by 4 bases and J by 1 base, with 5 bases of the junction left unmatched. The CDR3 totals 15 residues. CDR1 and CDR2 from the germline V gene are SGHNT and YENEEA. The CDR3 protein is CASSSASGDSYEQYF. The DNA of the CDR3 is TGTGCCAGCAGCTCCGCTAGCGGGGATTCCTACGAGCAGTACTTC.

This chain links TRBV5-1 with TRBJ1-1; 8 bases map to TRBD1. Germline loops: CDR1 SGHRS, CDR2 YFSETQ. The CDR3 contains 15 residues. The J segment lost 1 base and the V segment lost 5 bases, leaving 7 bases of the junction unmatched. CDR3 nucleotide sequence: TGCGCCAGCAGACCCGGGACAGGTGGGAACACTGAAGCTTTCTTT. Translated, it gives CASRPGTGGNTEAFF. Based on the CDR3 plus reference TRBV5-1 and TRBJ1-1, the full variable domain is KAGVTQTPRYLIKTRGQQVTLSCSPISGHRSVSWYQQTPGQGLQFLFEYFSETQRNKGNFPGRFSGRQFSNSRSEMNVSTLELGDSALYLCASRPGTGGNTEAFFGQGTRLTVV.

The chain links TRBV15 to TRBJ2-7; 7 bases are shared with TRBD1. V lost 1 base and J lost 4; bases outside the gene matches: 13. This CDR3 contains 17 residues. The germline V gene encodes CDR1 LNHNV and CDR2 YYDKDF (reference sequence). CDR3 nucleotides: TGTGCCACCAGCAGAGGCCGCCTACAGGGGACCAAGTACGAGCAGTACTTC. It codes for CATSRGRLQGTKYEQYF.

This sequence joins TRBV19 and TRBJ1-6, with D possibly matching TRBD1 (6 bases). Germline assignment: CDR1 LNHDA and CDR2 SQIVND (reference sequence). This CDR3 has 14 residues. V was clipped by 5 bases and J by 6 bases, with 11 bases between them. CDR3 sequence: CASSVGQRNSPLHF. Written as DNA, the CDR3 is TGTGCCAGTAGTGTCGGACAGCGTAATTCACCCCTCCACTTT.

This rearrangement joins TRBV9 to TRBJ1-1; 7 bases are a match to TRBD1. Per germline, CDR1 SGDLS and CDR2 YYNGEE. The CDR3 consists of 16 residues. V trimming: 0 bases; J trimming: 5 bases; junction bases outside the gene matches: 10. The DNA for the CDR3 is TGTGCCAGCAGCGTAGCTATTGGCAGGGGGGATACTGAAGCTTTCTTT. This encodes CASSVAIGRGDTEAFF.

This chain uses TRBV5-4 with TRBJ2-6; a weak D match, TRBD2 (5 bases). CDR1 SGHNT and CDR2 YYREEE come from the germline V gene (reference sequence). Trimming cost V 5 bases and J 0 bases, with 15 bases left between them. The CDR3 sequence is 17 residues long. The CDR3 sequence is CASRSLEEGSGANVLTF. CDR3 nucleotides: TGTGCCAGCAGGTCACTAGAAGAGGGCTCTGGGGCCAACGTCCTGACTTTC.